Listed here is a single T cell receptor beta chain. Per the original methods: Amplification from reference gene primers served as the basis for estimated nucleated cell counts. Generated by immunoSEQ multiplex PCR, the TCRdb table keeps only in-frame clones and is missing some. V and J calls and clone size are given by that table; D and trimming were obtained from the DNA. The table shows about 190,000 clones, with roughly 82% occurring only once. This sample was taken from a study of blood T cell repertoires in COVID-19. Whole-study context: Sites across the United States, Italy and Spain contributed samples from acute and convalescent COVID-19.

CDR1 is MNHEY and CDR2 is SVGAGI in the germline V gene. J lost 2 bases, V lost 4 bases, and 8 bases had no gene match. CDR3 length equals 15 residues. The sequenced material came from peripheral blood. The receptor was derived from a woman aged 55-70 years with COVID-19, enrolled during active disease. This chain links TRBV6-5 with TRBJ2-7; 7 nucleotides align to TRBD1. CDR3 bases: TGTGCCAGCAGTTCCAATGACAGGGTCCCCTACGAGCAGTACTTC. The encoded protein is CASSSNDRVPYEQYF.